This entry is about one T cell receptor (beta chain). The germline CDR1 and CDR2 sequences are MDHEN and SYDVKM. V was pared by 3 bases and J by 4 bases, with 5 bases of the junction left unmatched. This CDR3 region has 15 residues. This record comes from a study of blood T cell repertoires in COVID-19. Using immunoSEQ multiplex PCR, the repertoire was profiled, and TCRdb retains in-frame clones only, with some absent. The table includes under 85,000 clones, roughly 84% detected once. The chain joins TRBV28 to TRBJ1-3, with TRBD1 identical over 8 bases. The material sequenced was peripheral blood. The clonotype was recovered from a man in his fifties or sixties with acute or convalescent COVID-19. CDR3 in DNA: TGTGCCAGCAGTTTCCCAGGGGGCGCGGGAAACACCATATATTTT. It yields the protein CASSFPGGAGNTIYF. The complete variable domain, with remaining parts taken from reference TRBV28 and TRBJ1-3, reads DVKVTQSSRYLVKRTGEKVFLECVQDMDHENMFWYRQDPGLGLRLIYFSYDVKMKEKGDIPEGYSVSREKKERFSLILESASTNQTSMYLCASSFPGGAGNTIYFGEGSWLTVV.